The TCR beta chain described here comes from a study of CD8 T cells in ankylosing spondylitis. This clonotype was picked up many times. Its target is not known. Trimming cost V 3 bases and J 9 bases, with 24 bases left between them. CDR3 length: 16 residues. Study-wide findings and caveats: Blood from ankylosing spondylitis patients appeared to carry a characteristic roughly 8-variant TCR beta motif. Those disease-linked clones were CD8+; they were also relatively rare in peripheral blood. Reported data indicate significant enrichment of disease-linked clones within matched ankylosing spondylitis synovial fluid.

Making use of molecular barcodes, quantitative 5'-RACE generated TCR beta libraries. TCRdb reanalysed the 5' RACE reads using MiXCR and keeps one entry per CDR3 protein. The data contain some 130,000 distinct CDR3 sequences, approximately 13% of them singletons. The source of this sequence is a female donor with ankylosing spondylitis or in good health (not recorded which). The sample was blood, either unsorted or a sorted T cell fraction (not recorded which). The rearrangement uses TRBV12-3 or TRBV12-4 and TRBJ2-7; either TRBD1 or TRBD2 may supply D (5 bases each). CDR3: CASSFPGTLGHSGQYF. DNA of the CDR3: TGTGCCAGCAGTTTTCCTGGGACGCTTGGGCATTCGGGGCAGTACTTC.